The 19 T cell receptor beta chains below were found in one sample sequenced in a study of cytomegalovirus exposure and HLA in healthy donors. The study ran its PCR with 60 Vbeta and 13 Jbeta primers. Sequencing used immunoSEQ multiplex PCR; TCRdb keeps in-frame clones, though not all of them. The sample consists of 150,000 to 200,000 clones, around 64% of them appearing once. Source material: PBMCs. All receptors derive from a woman in her twenties or thirties in good health and CMV-seronegative.

This clone has only a few counts. The V gene is TRBV28, the J gene TRBJ1-1; 10 bases align to TRBD1. The J segment lost 4 bases and the V segment lost 6 bases, leaving 11 bases of the junction unmatched. CDR3 length: 16 residues. Germline assignment: CDR1 MDHEN and CDR2 SYDVKM. The CDR3 DNA follows: TGTGCCAGCAGGAGGGGACAGGGGAGGATGGGCACTGAAGCTTTCTTT. Protein: CASRRGQGRMGTEAFF.

The rearrangement joins TRBV2 to TRBJ1-1; tentative D call: TRBD1 (5 bases). Trimming cost V 6 bases and J 1 base, with 18 bases left between them. This CDR3 spans 16 amino acids. The germline V gene has CDR1 SNHLY and CDR2 FYNNEI. The CDR3 loop reads CASRETTGGGNTEAFF. CDR3 sequence (DNA): TGTGCCAGCAGAGAGACCACAGGCGGCGGGAACACTGAAGCTTTCTTT.

Turning to this clone: The DNA is omitted, as the CDR3 cannot be located on it reliably, and the CDR3 follows TCRdb's listing. The chain uses TRBV7-9 and TRBJ1-4; the table names TRBD1, a call not compared with the DNA. Germline CDR1 SEHNR, CDR2 FQNEAQ (reference sequence). The CDR3 is 13 residues long, counting both termini. The CDR3 protein is CASSWGQGATVFF.

This chain links TRBV6-6 with TRBJ1-1, with D uncertain. CDR3 size: 14 residues. Germline V gene data show CDR1 as MNHNY and CDR2 as SVGAGI (reference sequence). Trimming took off 6 bases at V and 0 bases at J, with 11 bases between the two ends. The CDR3 DNA is TGTGCCAGCAGGCCGGGGTCCATGAACACTGAAGCTTTCTTT. As protein: CASRPGSMNTEAFF.

The chain uses TRBV30 and TRBJ2-5; 15 bases line up with TRBD2. The CDR3 spans 15 residues. The V gene end was trimmed by 3 bases and the J gene end by 5 bases; junction bases not matched to a gene: 4. The germline CDR1 and CDR2 sequences are GTSNPN and SVGIG (reference sequence). The CDR3, as DNA: TGTGCCTGGAGGAGAGGACTAGCGGGAGGGGAGACCCAGTACTTC. Its protein is CAWRRGLAGGETQYF.

The chain links TRBV7-9 to TRBJ2-7, with 7 bases fitting TRBD2. From germline, CDR1 is SEHNR and CDR2 FQNEAQ (reference sequence). Losses at the gene ends were 7 bases for V and 5 bases for J; bases not matched to a gene: 11. There are 14 residues in the CDR3. The CDR3 protein is CASTWEGQSDEQYF. Written as DNA, the CDR3 is TGTGCCAGCACCTGGGAGGGCCAATCCGACGAGCAGTACTTC.

This clone was counted between two and nine times. The J gene is TRBJ1-2, the V gene TRBV5-5; D gene unclear. Germline values: CDR1 SGHKS, CDR2 YYEKEE (reference sequence). This CDR3 is built from 15 residues. Trimming left V 1 base short and J 4 bases short, with 14 bases between. The CDR3 DNA reads as TGTGCCAGCAGCTTGAGTGGGCAACAATCCTATGGCTACACCTTC. It yields the protein CASSLSGQQSYGYTF.

In its sample, this clone was seen a few times. This chain joins TRBV2 and TRBJ2-7; 7 nucleotides agree with TRBD1. Looked up from germline, CDR1 is SNHLY and CDR2 is FYNNEI. Unmatched junction bases numbered 6, after V lost 2 bases and J lost 2 bases. The length of the CDR3 is 15 residues. CDR3 nucleotides: TGTGCCAGCAGTGAATCTAGGGACAGTACCTACGAGCAGTACTTC. The encoded protein is CASSESRDSTYEQYF.

As concerns this clone: Sequence at one end of the junction differs from germline and may be a read error. The chain combines TRBV11-2 with TRBJ1-2, with D tentatively TRBD1 (5 bases). From germline, CDR1 is SGHAT and CDR2 FQNNGV. The CDR3 has 13 amino acids. The DNA of the CDR3 is TGTGCCAGCAGCTTAGTGGGGGAGGCGGGCTCCACCTTC. This gives the protein CASSLVGEAGSTF.

The rearrangement joins TRBV7-8 to TRBJ2-7, with D possibly matching TRBD1 (5 bases). There are 15 residues in the CDR3. Germline V CDR1 and CDR2: SGHVS, FQNEAQ. Trimming cost V 5 bases and J 3 bases, with 17 bases left between them. CDR3 sequence: CASSPYRSFGYEQYF. The CDR3 DNA reads as TGTGCCAGCAGCCCCTACAGGTCTTTTGGCTACGAGCAGTACTTC.

This chain joins TRBV14 and TRBJ1-6; TRBD1 matches 7 bases. Per the germline V gene, CDR1 is SGHDN and CDR2 is FVKESK. CDR3 length: 15 amino acids. Unmatched junction bases numbered 4, after V lost 2 bases and J lost 6 bases. CDR3: CASSQTRQGNSPLHF. The CDR3 bases are TGTGCCAGCAGCCAAACCAGACAGGGTAATTCACCCCTCCACTTT. The full variable domain, its missing parts supplied by reference TRBV14 and TRBJ1-6, is EAGVTQFPSHSVIEKGQTVTLRCDPISGHDNLYWYRRVMGKEIKFLLHFVKESKQDESGMPNNRFLAERTGGTYSTLKVQPAELEDSGVYFCASSQTRQGNSPLHFGNGTRLTVT.

This chain joins TRBV2 and TRBJ1-6; TRBD1 is a possible D gene (6 bases). There are 16 residues in the CDR3. V was clipped by 6 bases and J by 4 bases, with 16 bases between them. The germline gives CDR1 SNHLY, CDR2 FYNNEI. CDR3 protein: CASSARRTEYNSPLHF. For the CDR3, the DNA is TGTGCCAGCAGCGCCCGCCGGACAGAATATAATTCACCCCTCCACTTT.

The V call is TRBV27, the J call TRBJ1-2, with 9 nucleotides matching TRBD1. The CDR3 consists of 14 residues. V shed 5 bases, J shed 4 bases, and the junction held 5 bases outside the gene matches. CDR1 is MNHEY, CDR2 SMNVEV, per germline (reference sequence). The CDR3 loop is CASSPEGQGYGYTF. The CDR3 DNA sequence: TGTGCCAGCAGTCCGGAGGGACAGGGCTATGGCTACACCTTC.

The genes are TRBV27 and TRBJ2-1; tentatively, D is TRBD2 (9 bases). V was pared by 5 bases and J by 9 bases, with 20 bases between. The CDR3 is made up of 15 amino acids. Looked up from germline, CDR1 is MNHEY and CDR2 is SMNVEV (reference sequence). The CDR3 loop is CASSPRGREGGEQFF. The DNA for the CDR3 is TGTGCCAGCAGTCCCAGGGGGCGGGAGGGTGGTGAGCAGTTCTTC.

This clone appeared a single time. This chain uses TRBV7-9 with TRBJ2-1; unclear D gene. Trimming removed 2 bases from V and 8 bases from J, with 7 bases in between. This CDR3 region has 12 residues. Looked up from germline, CDR1 is SEHNR and CDR2 is FQNEAQ (reference sequence). CDR3 sequence reads: CASSLTVYEQFF. The CDR3 DNA reads TGTGCCAGCAGCTTAACAGTGTATGAGCAGTTCTTC.

The rearrangement links TRBV6-5 to TRBJ2-5; maybe TRBD1 (6 bases). In germline, CDR1 is MNHEY, CDR2 SVGAGI. V lost 5 bases to trimming and J lost 3 bases, with 13 bases between them. This CDR3 region has 14 residues. CDR3 bases: TGTGCCAGCAGTAAGACAGGAATGGAAGAGACCCAGTACTTC. It translates to CASSKTGMEETQYF.

In this sample, this clone turned up once. CDR3 region: CASSFGAGGGSTEAFF. The DNA for the CDR3 is TGTGCCAGCAGTTTCGGCGCAGGGGGCGGTTCTACTGAAGCTTTCTTT. The chain employs TRBV28 and TRBJ1-1; TRBD1 matches 8 bases. The CDR3 consists of 16 residues. The V gene end was trimmed by 3 bases and the J gene end by 5 bases; junction bases not matched to a gene: 11. Germline V gene data show CDR1 as MDHEN and CDR2 as SYDVKM. Looking up the rest from reference TRBV28 and TRBJ1-1 gives the full variable domain: DVKVTQSSRYLVKRTGEKVFLECVQDMDHENMFWYRQDPGLGLRLIYFSYDVKMKEKGDIPEGYSVSREKKERFSLILESASTNQTSMYLCASSFGAGGGSTEAFFGQGTRLTVV.

This chain connects TRBV4-3 to TRBJ1-2; D gene unclear. The CDR3 sequence is 19 residues long. Trimming removed 4 bases from V and 3 bases from J, with 27 bases in between. From germline, CDR1 is LGHNA and CDR2 YSLEER. The CDR3 DNA reads as TGCGCCAGCAGCCTCATGGCGGAAGCCGGCACCGTGACCCACTATGGCTACACCTTC. Translating gives CASSLMAEAGTVTHYGYTF.

This clone was counted a single time. This sequence joins TRBV19 and TRBJ1-2, with TRBD1 as a possible D gene (6 bases). Germline CDR1 reads LNHDA; CDR2 reads SQIVND (reference sequence). The CDR3 has 12 amino acids. V was shortened by 4 bases and J by 8 bases, with 11 bases between the two germline ends. CDR3 nucleotide sequence: TGTGCCAGTAGTACACAGGGATACGGCTACACCTTC. Translation: CASSTQGYGYTF.